This passage covers 32 T cell receptor beta chains from one sample sequenced in a study of STAT5B mutations in CD4+ large granular lymphocyte leukemia. Sequenced by immunoSEQ multiplex PCR; TCRdb stores in-frame clones only, minus some. The data contain some 45,000 clones, about 86% of them singletons. The sample consisted of CD4+ T cells from blood buffy coats. The receptors come from a human donor in good health.

The CDR3 loop is CASSPGQGNPSEKPQHF. As DNA, the CDR3 is TGTGCCAGCAGCCCGGGTCAGGGAAATCCTTCTGAGAAGCCCCAGCATTTT. This chain connects TRBV2 to TRBJ1-5; possible D gene TRBD1, 5 bases. Deletions cut 6 bases from V and 8 bases from J, with 26 bases between. The CDR3 has 17 amino acids. Germline lookup yields CDR1 SNHLY and CDR2 FYNNEI. The full variable domain, with the rest looked up from reference TRBV2 and TRBJ1-5, is EPEVTQTPSHQVTQMGQEVILRCVPISNHLYFYWYRQILGQKVEFLVSFYNNEISEKSEIFDDQFSVERPDGSNFTLKIRSTKLEDSAMYFCASSPGQGNPSEKPQHFGDGTRLSIL.

This clone was recorded only once. The chain uses TRBV9 and TRBJ2-7; a possible D gene is TRBD2 (6 bases). CDR3 size: 16 residues. Trimming left V 0 bases short and J 4 bases short, with 17 bases between. CDR1 is SGDLS, CDR2 YYNGEE, per germline. The CDR3 DNA reads as TGTGCCAGCAGCGTAGCCCGGGGGAGGTCGAGGTACGAGCAGTACTTC. Translating gives CASSVARGRSRYEQYF.

This chain uses TRBV9 with TRBJ1-2; D gene unclear. Looked up from germline, CDR1 is SGDLS and CDR2 is YYNGEE. The CDR3 spans 14 residues. The germline V and J ends were trimmed by 1 base and 4 bases, with 11 bases remaining between them. The CDR3 nucleotides read TGTGCCAGCAGCGTAATCCCGGGTCGCTATGGCTACACCTTC. Translation gives CASSVIPGRYGYTF. Complete variable domain (other parts from reference TRBV9 and TRBJ1-2): DSGVTQTPKHLITATGQRVTLRCSPRSGDLSVYWYQQSLDQGLQFLIQYYNGEERAKGNILERFSAQQFPDLHSELNLSSLELGDSALYFCASSVIPGRYGYTFGSGTRLTVV.

V is TRBV5-4 and J is TRBJ1-4; TRBD1 agrees at 7 bases. V was clipped by 3 bases and J by 3 bases; unmatched bases: 5. The CDR3 contains 15 residues. CDR1 and CDR2 (germline): SGHNT, YYREEE (reference sequence). CDR3 in amino acids: CASSWGQQANEKLFF. In DNA form, the CDR3 reads TGTGCCAGCAGCTGGGGACAGCAAGCTAATGAAAAACTGTTTTTT. The full variable domain, with the rest looked up from reference TRBV5-4 and TRBJ1-4, is ETGVTQSPTHLIKTRGQQVTLRCSSQSGHNTVSWYQQALGQGPQFIFQYYREEENGRGNFPPRFSGLQFPNYSSELNVNALELDDSALYLCASSWGQQANEKLFFGSGTQLSVL.

This clone was seen only a few times. The chain links TRBV2 to TRBJ2-1; 13 bases map to TRBD2. Germline V lookup: CDR1 SNHLY, CDR2 FYNNEI. The CDR3 spans 17 residues. V lost 3 bases, J lost 6 bases, and 8 bases stayed unmatched. The CDR3 reads CASSEGGGTSGINEQFF. DNA of the CDR3: TGTGCCAGCAGTGAGGGGGGTGGGACTAGCGGGATCAATGAGCAGTTCTTC.

This chain uses TRBV7-2 with TRBJ1-2; 8 bases agree with TRBD1. CDR1 SGHTA and CDR2 FQGNSA come from the germline V gene. J lost 8 bases, V lost 5 bases, and 10 bases had no gene match. There are 14 residues in the CDR3. The CDR3 is CASSARGQGLGYTF. The CDR3 DNA reads TGTGCCAGCAGCGCCCGAGGACAGGGCTTGGGCTACACCTTC.

This sequence joins TRBV30 and TRBJ2-7, with TRBD2 matching 11 bases. The V gene end was trimmed by 3 bases and the J gene end by 4 bases; junction bases not matched to a gene: 8. This CDR3 contains 15 residues. Looked up from germline, CDR1 is GTSNPN and CDR2 is SVGIG (reference sequence). Here the CDR3 reads CAWSRTSGPGYEQYF. The CDR3 DNA is TGTGCCTGGAGCCGGACTAGCGGGCCGGGGTACGAGCAGTACTTC. The full variable domain, its missing parts supplied by reference TRBV30 and TRBJ2-7, is SQTIHQWPATLVQPVGSPLSLECTVEGTSNPNLYWYRQAAGRGLQLLFYSVGIGQISSEVPQNLSASRPQDRQFILSSKKLLLSDSGFYLCAWSRTSGPGYEQYFGPGTRLTVT.

The chain uses TRBV5-1 and TRBJ2-1; D might be TRBD2 (5 bases). Between the trimmed V and J ends, which lost 2 bases and 3 bases, there was a span of 12 bases. CDR3 length equals 15 residues. The V gene's germline CDR1 is SGHRS and CDR2 YFSETQ. In DNA form, the CDR3 reads TGCGCCAGCAGCTTAAATCAGCGGAGCTACAATGAGCAGTTCTTC. This translates into CASSLNQRSYNEQFF.

V gene TRBV27 combines with J gene TRBJ2-7; 8 bases are shared with TRBD1. Germline CDR1 MNHEY, CDR2 SMNVEV (reference sequence). Trimming at V came to 1 base and at J to 0 bases, leaving 5 bases not matched to a gene. The CDR3 runs to 16 residues. DNA of the CDR3: TGTGCCAGCAGTTTATTAAGACAGGGGATCTCCTACGAGCAGTACTTC. It encodes CASSLLRQGISYEQYF.

This clone was seen a single time. The V call is TRBV6-1, the J call TRBJ2-1, with 10 bases fitting TRBD2. CDR1 and CDR2 from the germline V gene are MNHNS and SASEGT. The V and J ends lost 6 bases and 2 bases, in that order; junction bases with no gene match: 4. This CDR3 spans 15 amino acids. Written as DNA, the CDR3 is TGTGCCAGCAGGCTAGCGGGAGTCACCTACAATGAGCAGTTCTTC. It encodes CASRLAGVTYNEQFF.

V usage is TRBV28 and J usage is TRBJ2-5; 7 nucleotides line up with TRBD1. This CDR3 has 17 amino acids. Trimming cost V 6 bases and J 2 bases; bases outside gene matches: 15. Germline values: CDR1 MDHEN, CDR2 SYDVKM. CDR3 amino acids: CASSQEQGRRLQETQYF. The CDR3 DNA follows: TGTGCCAGCAGCCAGGAACAGGGGCGAAGACTTCAAGAGACCCAGTACTTC.

The chain recombines TRBV11-2 with TRBJ2-7; 8 nucleotides align to TRBD2. The germline V gene encodes CDR1 SGHAT and CDR2 FQNNGV. Losses at the gene ends were 0 bases for V and 3 bases for J; bases not matched to a gene: 7. This CDR3 spans 16 amino acids. The CDR3 DNA follows: TGTGCCAGCAGCTTAGATACAGCGGGAGTGGTCTACGAGCAGTACTTC. Its translation: CASSLDTAGVVYEQYF.

The chain employs TRBV7-8 and TRBJ2-7; possible D gene TRBD2, 6 bases. Per the germline V gene, CDR1 is SGHVS and CDR2 is FQNEAQ. The CDR3 loop spans 18 amino acids. The V end lost 6 bases, the J end lost 5 bases, and 29 bases lay between the germline ends. Here the CDR3 DNA reads TGTGCCAGCAGTTCCAATCCGGGACTTCGCATGACTCCTAACGAGCAGTACTTC. Translating it yields CASSSNPGLRMTPNEQYF.

CDR3 DNA: TGTGCCAGCACTCCTCCCCCTGTCGCGCGCACTGAAGCTTTCTTT. Its translation is CASTPPPVARTEAFF. This chain links TRBV28 with TRBJ1-1, with unresolved D. Germline V gene sequence: CDR1 MDHEN, CDR2 SYDVKM. CDR3 size: 15 residues. Trimming removed 7 bases from V and 4 bases from J, with 19 bases in between.

The genes are TRBV28 and TRBJ1-1; D unclear. Trimming removed 3 bases from V and 1 base from J, with 9 bases in between. CDR1 is MDHEN and CDR2 is SYDVKM in the germline V gene. The CDR3 covers 14 residues. CDR3 DNA: TGTGCCAGCAGTTTCGCTCGGTGGAACACTGAAGCTTTCTTT. Encoded protein: CASSFARWNTEAFF. The whole variable domain, remainder taken from reference TRBV28 and TRBJ1-1, is DVKVTQSSRYLVKRTGEKVFLECVQDMDHENMFWYRQDPGLGLRLIYFSYDVKMKEKGDIPEGYSVSREKKERFSLILESASTNQTSMYLCASSFARWNTEAFFGQGTRLTVV.

This clone was seen just once. The rearrangement links TRBV10-1 to TRBJ1-1; a weak D match, TRBD1 (5 bases). The CDR3 spans 18 residues. Between the trimmed V and J ends, which lost 2 bases and 2 bases, there was a span of 21 bases. Germline-derived CDR1 and CDR2 are WNHNN and SYGVQD (reference sequence). The CDR3 DNA is TGCGCCAGCAGTGAGAGGGGTCAGGGAGGGCTCATCAACACTGAAGCTTTCTTT. This translates into CASSERGQGGLINTEAFF.

CDR3 region: CASSRQGASTETQYF. DNA for the CDR3: TGTGCCAGCAGCCGGCAGGGGGCGTCCACCGAGACCCAGTACTTC. The chain has TRBV7-2 and TRBJ2-5; 8 bases are shared with TRBD1. Germline CDR1 and CDR2: SGHTA and FQGNSA. The CDR3 loop spans 15 amino acids. Trimming took 5 bases from V and 5 from J; bases not matched to a gene: 10.

The gene calls are TRBV11-2 and TRBJ2-7, with 7 bases fitting TRBD2. This CDR3 contains 15 residues. Losses at the gene ends were 1 base for V and 0 bases for J; bases not matched to a gene: 3. The germline gives CDR1 SGHAT, CDR2 FQNNGV. CDR3 residues: CASSLGLAASYEQYF. CDR3 coding DNA: TGTGCCAGCAGCTTAGGACTAGCAGCCTCCTACGAGCAGTACTTC.

The sample holds a few counts of this clone. This chain uses TRBV19 with TRBJ1-5; possibly TRBD1 for D (6 bases). This CDR3 has 16 amino acids. Germline V gives CDR1 LNHDA, CDR2 SQIVND (reference sequence). The ends were cut back, 4 bases at V and 2 bases at J, with 15 bases in the middle. CDR3 DNA: TGTGCCAGTAGTACCGCGACAGGTGGAGGCAATCAGCCCCAGCATTTT. It encodes CASSTATGGGNQPQHF.

J is TRBJ1-5 and V is TRBV7-2; TRBD1 matches 8 bases. The CDR3 runs to 16 residues. V shed 5 bases, J shed 1 base, and the junction held 7 bases outside the gene matches. CDR1 SGHTA and CDR2 FQGNSA come from the germline V gene. CDR3 DNA sequence: TGTGCCAGCAGCGCGGACAGGGTGGGCAGCAATCAGCCCCAGCATTTT. Amino acid sequence: CASSADRVGSNQPQHF.

The chain combines TRBV27 with TRBJ1-1, with 7 bases fitting TRBD1. The V segment lost 6 bases and the J segment 2 bases; nucleotides outside the gene matches: 6. In germline, CDR1 is MNHEY, CDR2 SMNVEV (reference sequence). The CDR3 consists of 14 residues. CDR3 in amino acids: CASRKGQYNTEAFF. In nucleotides, the CDR3 is TGTGCCAGCAGGAAGGGACAGTACAACACTGAAGCTTTCTTT.

This rearrangement joins TRBV10-2 to TRBJ1-3; D gene uncertain. This CDR3 region has 11 residues. Trimming shortened V by 7 bases and J by 4 bases, and 5 bases separated the two germline ends. Germline V CDR1 and CDR2: WSHSY, SAAADI. As DNA, the CDR3 is TGCGCCAGCACGGGCGGAAACACCATATATTTT. Amino acids: CASTGGNTIYF.

This rearrangement joins TRBV6-1 to TRBJ2-1; D gene uncertain. There are 10 residues in the CDR3. Germline CDR1 and CDR2: MNHNS and SASEGT. V was cut by 8 bases and J by 12 bases, with 11 bases left in between. CDR3 loop: CASAPPWQFF. CDR3 DNA sequence: TGTGCCAGCGCCCCCCCTTGGCAGTTCTTC.

Judged by abundance, this clone is medium-sized. Other DNA sequences of this sample code for an identical CDR3. The chain uses TRBV2 and TRBJ1-1, with TRBD1 matching 7 bases. Germline V lookup: CDR1 SNHLY, CDR2 FYNNEI. Unmatched junction bases numbered 4, after V lost 6 bases and J lost 0 bases. The CDR3 consists of 14 residues. CDR3 nucleotide sequence: TGTGCCAGCAGGGGGGACAGCTTGAACACTGAAGCTTTCTTT. This codes for CASRGDSLNTEAFF.

J is TRBJ1-4 and V is TRBV2, with D perhaps matching TRBD1 (5 bases). V was cut by 6 bases and J by 1 base, with 9 bases left in between. This CDR3 has 14 amino acids. Per the germline V gene, CDR1 is SNHLY and CDR2 is FYNNEI. The DNA for the CDR3 is TGTGCCAGCAGCCCAGGGCGAACTAATGAAAAACTGTTTTTT. Translated, it gives CASSPGRTNEKLFF.

V usage is TRBV28 and J usage is TRBJ2-5; TRBD2 matches 7 bases. The CDR3 sequence is 13 residues long. V was clipped by 8 bases and J by 5 bases; unmatched bases: 8. The germline V gene encodes CDR1 MDHEN and CDR2 SYDVKM. In DNA, the CDR3 is TGTGCCAGCCGGGACTATAATAGGGAGACCCAGTACTTC. Its protein is CASRDYNRETQYF.

This clone was recorded once. This chain connects TRBV19 to TRBJ1-1; weak D call: TRBD1 (5 bases). The CDR3 totals 14 residues. Trimming took off 3 bases at V and 4 bases at J, with 12 bases between the two ends. Looked up from germline, CDR1 is LNHDA and CDR2 is SQIVND (reference sequence). The CDR3 nucleotides are TGTGCCAGTAGTATCTCGGGGACGGTCACTGAAGCTTTCTTT. This codes for CASSISGTVTEAFF.

V is TRBV15 and J is TRBJ1-1; TRBD1 aligns across 7 bases. The germline gives CDR1 LNHNV, CDR2 YYDKDF (reference sequence). The J segment lost 5 bases and the V segment lost 3 bases, leaving 9 bases of the junction unmatched. The length of the CDR3 is 15 residues. In DNA, the CDR3 is TGTGCCACCAGCAGGGGGGGGACAGTAAAAACTGAAGCTTTCTTT. Translated: CATSRGGTVKTEAFF.

The chain links TRBV10-3 to TRBJ2-1; D gene ambiguous. V shed 4 bases and J shed 4 bases, with 2 bases lying between them. Looked up from germline, CDR1 is ENHRY and CDR2 is SYGVKD. There are 11 residues in the CDR3. CDR3 amino acids: CAISAYNEQFF. Here the CDR3 DNA reads TGTGCCATCAGTGCGTACAATGAGCAGTTCTTC.

This clone was detected a few times. V usage is TRBV30 and J usage is TRBJ2-7, with unresolved D. Trimming stripped 0 bases from V and 6 bases from J, with 6 bases between. The CDR3 has 11 residues. The germline gives CDR1 GTSNPN, CDR2 SVGIG (reference sequence). The CDR3 here is CAWSVEGEQYF. The CDR3, as DNA: TGTGCCTGGAGTGTGGAAGGCGAGCAGTACTTC.

This rearrangement joins TRBV7-9 to TRBJ2-1; D is unclear. Trimming left V 5 bases short and J 6 bases short, with 14 bases between. CDR3 size: 14 residues. CDR1 and CDR2 (germline): SEHNR, FQNEAQ (reference sequence). CDR3 loop: CASSRTELLNEQFF. The CDR3 nucleotides read TGTGCCAGCAGCCGGACGGAACTACTCAATGAGCAGTTCTTC. The whole variable domain, filled in from reference TRBV7-9 and TRBJ2-1, reads DTGVSQNPRHKITKRGQNVTFRCDPISEHNRLYWYRQTLGQGPEFLTYFQNEAQLEKSRLLSDRFSAERPKGSFSTLEIQRTEQGDSAMYLCASSRTELLNEQFFGPGTRLTVL.

This chain uses TRBV25-1 with TRBJ2-7, with D possibly being TRBD2 (6 bases). From germline, CDR1 is MGHDK and CDR2 SYGVNS. There are 13 residues in the CDR3. Trimming shortened V by 8 bases and J by 9 bases, and 20 bases separated the two germline ends. The CDR3 here is CASCPGTPERQYF. The CDR3 DNA reads TGTGCCAGCTGCCCCGGGACTCCCGAGAGGCAGTACTTC.